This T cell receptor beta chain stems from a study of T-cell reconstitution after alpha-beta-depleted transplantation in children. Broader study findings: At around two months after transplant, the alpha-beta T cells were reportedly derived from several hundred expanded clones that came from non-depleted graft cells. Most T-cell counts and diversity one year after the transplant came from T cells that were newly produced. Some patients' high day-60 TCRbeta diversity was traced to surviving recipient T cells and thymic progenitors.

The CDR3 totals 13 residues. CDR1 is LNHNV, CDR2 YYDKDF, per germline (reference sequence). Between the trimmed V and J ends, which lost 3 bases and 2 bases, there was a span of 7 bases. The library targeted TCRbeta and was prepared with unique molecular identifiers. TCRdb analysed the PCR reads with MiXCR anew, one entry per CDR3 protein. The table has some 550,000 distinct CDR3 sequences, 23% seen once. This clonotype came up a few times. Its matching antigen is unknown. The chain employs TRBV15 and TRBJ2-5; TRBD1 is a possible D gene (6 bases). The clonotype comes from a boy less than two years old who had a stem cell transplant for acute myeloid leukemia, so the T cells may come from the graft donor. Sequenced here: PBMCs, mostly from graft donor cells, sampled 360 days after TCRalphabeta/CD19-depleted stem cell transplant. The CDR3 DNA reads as TGTGCCACCAGCAGGGACAGTCAAGAGACCCAGTACTTC. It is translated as CATSRDSQETQYF.